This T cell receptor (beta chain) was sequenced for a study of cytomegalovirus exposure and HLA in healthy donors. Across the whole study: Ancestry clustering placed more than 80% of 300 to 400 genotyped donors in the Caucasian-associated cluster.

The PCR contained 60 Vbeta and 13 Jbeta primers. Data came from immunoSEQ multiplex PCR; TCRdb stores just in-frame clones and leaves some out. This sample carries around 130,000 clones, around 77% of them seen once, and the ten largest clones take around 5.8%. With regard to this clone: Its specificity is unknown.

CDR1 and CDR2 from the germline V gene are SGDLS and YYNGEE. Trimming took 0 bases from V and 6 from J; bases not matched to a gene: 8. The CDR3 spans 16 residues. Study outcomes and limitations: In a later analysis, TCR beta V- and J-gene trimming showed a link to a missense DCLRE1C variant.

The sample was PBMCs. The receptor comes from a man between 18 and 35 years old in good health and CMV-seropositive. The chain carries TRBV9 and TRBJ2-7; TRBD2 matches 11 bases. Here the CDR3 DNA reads TGTGCCAGCAGCGTAGAGTGGACTAGCGGGTTTGCCGAGCAGTACTTC. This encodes CASSVEWTSGFAEQYF. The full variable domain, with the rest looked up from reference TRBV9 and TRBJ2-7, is DSGVTQTPKHLITATGQRVTLRCSPRSGDLSVYWYQQSLDQGLQFLIQYYNGEERAKGNILERFSAQQFPDLHSELNLSSLELGDSALYFCASSVEWTSGFAEQYFGPGTRLTVT.